A single sample gave rise to the 31 T cell receptor beta chains below, sequenced in a study of blood T cell repertoires in COVID-19. Generated by immunoSEQ multiplex PCR, the TCRdb table keeps only in-frame clones and is missing some. The sample shows 100,000 or so clones, over 85% of them seen only once. The sample was peripheral blood. Receptors were obtained from a man aged 65-85 years with acute or convalescent COVID-19.

This clone was seen a single time. The V gene is TRBV29-1, the J gene TRBJ2-1, with TRBD2 matching over 7 bases. This CDR3 region has 12 residues. Germline V gene data show CDR1 as SQVTM and CDR2 as ANQGSEA. The V gene end was trimmed by 6 bases and the J gene end by 7 bases; junction bases not matched to a gene: 6. The DNA of the CDR3 is TGCAGCGTCTACCCGGGGGGAAATGAGCAGTTCTTC. It specifies CSVYPGGNEQFF.

This chain uses TRBV7-9 with TRBJ2-7, with 9 bases that match TRBD1. The germline V gene has CDR1 SEHNR and CDR2 FQNEAQ (reference sequence). The CDR3 runs 14 residues. After removal of 4 bases from V and 4 bases from J, the junction contained 5 bases not matched to a gene. In DNA, the CDR3 is TGTGCCAGCAGCTGGGGGACAGGGAGGTACGAGCAGTACTTC. Translation gives CASSWGTGRYEQYF.

The rearrangement uses TRBV5-8 and TRBJ2-1; 7 nucleotides line up with TRBD1. V trimming: 3 bases; J trimming: 4 bases; junction bases outside the gene matches: 4. Germline V gene lookup returns CDR1 SGHTS and CDR2 YDEGEE. CDR3 length: 14 amino acids. The CDR3 DNA reads TGTGCCAGCAGCTGGGGACAGAGGTACAATGAGCAGTTCTTC. Translating gives CASSWGQRYNEQFF.

This chain joins TRBV3-1 (or the pseudogene TRBV3-2) and TRBJ2-5; TRBD2 aligns across 12 bases. The V segment lost 0 bases and the J segment 5 bases; nucleotides outside the gene matches: 10. Looked up from germline, CDR1 is LGHDT and CDR2 is YNNKEL (reference sequence). CDR3 size: 18 residues. This CDR3 reads CASSQDRLAGGPIETQYF. The CDR3 bases are TGTGCCAGCAGCCAAGATAGGCTAGCGGGAGGGCCTATCGAGACCCAGTACTTC.

This rearrangement joins TRBV11-3 to TRBJ2-7, with TRBD2 matching over 9 bases. The CDR3 spans 15 residues. CDR1 is SGHNT and CDR2 is YENEEA in the germline V gene. V dropped 0 bases and J dropped 2; count of bases not matched to a gene: 2. CDR3 bases: TGTGCCAGCAGCTTAGAAGGCGGGAGGGCCTACGAGCAGTACTTC. Its protein is CASSLEGGRAYEQYF.

The chain couples TRBV10-1 to TRBJ2-7, with D perhaps matching TRBD2 (6 bases). The V and J ends lost 6 bases and 5 bases respectively, with 14 bases between them. The germline gives CDR1 WNHNN, CDR2 SYGVQD (reference sequence). There are 13 residues in the CDR3. This CDR3 is CASSDGGRDEQYF. CDR3 DNA: TGCGCCAGCAGCGACGGGGGAAGGGACGAGCAGTACTTC.

The chain combines TRBV25-1 with TRBJ1-6; the match to TRBD1 covers 8 bases. V trimming: 1 base; J trimming: 8 bases; junction bases outside the gene matches: 10. The CDR3 covers 17 residues. CDR1 is MGHDK, CDR2 SYGVNS, per germline. The CDR3 here is CASSELGQGARDSPLHF. Written as DNA, the CDR3 is TGTGCCAGCAGTGAATTAGGGCAGGGGGCAAGGGATTCACCCCTCCACTTT.

The chain couples TRBV7-2 to TRBJ2-3; D is unresolved. V was clipped by 1 base and J by 0 bases, with 8 bases between them. CDR3 length equals 15 residues. The germline V gene encodes CDR1 SGHTA and CDR2 FQGNSA. The CDR3 spells CASSLGESSTDTQYF. The CDR3 bases are TGTGCCAGCAGCTTAGGAGAGTCCAGCACAGATACGCAGTATTTT.

This chain connects TRBV5-6 to TRBJ2-1, with TRBD1 identical over 9 bases. Germline V gene lookup returns CDR1 SGHDT and CDR2 YYEEEE. V gave up 0 bases and J gave up 10 bases; unmatched junction bases: 5. CDR3 length: 14 residues. The CDR3 bases are TGTGCCAGCAGCTTGGGGACAGGGGTAAGGGAGCAGTTCTTC. Translated, it gives CASSLGTGVREQFF.

The V and J genes are TRBV30 and TRBJ2-3; TRBD2 matches 9 bases. There are 15 residues in the CDR3. Germline V CDR1 and CDR2: GTSNPN, SVGIG (reference sequence). The trim removed 4 bases at V and 1 base at J, leaving 6 bases unmatched. The CDR3 reads CAWNTIAGGTDTQYF. As DNA, the CDR3 is TGTGCCTGGAACACCATAGCGGGGGGCACAGATACGCAGTATTTT.

The V gene is TRBV2, the J gene TRBJ1-6, with 7 bases aligning to TRBD1. This CDR3 is built from 15 residues. In germline, CDR1 is SNHLY, CDR2 FYNNEI. V gave up 6 bases and J gave up 6 bases; unmatched junction bases: 8. The DNA for the CDR3 is TGTGCCAGCAGGGCTACAGGGGTAGGTAATTCACCCCTCCACTTT. Its protein is CASRATGVGNSPLHF.

The chain has TRBV5-5 and TRBJ2-7; 10 bases line up with TRBD1. The CDR3 runs to 14 residues. V gave up 3 bases and J gave up 2 bases; unmatched junction bases: 2. Germline V gene data show CDR1 as SGHKS and CDR2 as YYEKEE (reference sequence). CDR3: CASSWGTGAYEQYF. The CDR3, as DNA: TGTGCCAGCAGCTGGGGGACAGGGGCCTACGAGCAGTACTTC. The whole variable domain, filled in from reference TRBV5-5 and TRBJ2-7, reads DAGVTQSPTHLIKTRGQQVTLRCSPISGHKSVSWYQQVLGQGPQFIFQYYEKEERGRGNFPDRFSARQFPNYSSELNVNALLLGDSALYLCASSWGTGAYEQYFGPGTRLTVT.

This clone was found once. The V and J genes are TRBV19 and TRBJ1-5; 9 bases line up with TRBD1. Germline-derived CDR1 and CDR2 are LNHDA and SQIVND (reference sequence). V shed 5 bases, J shed 5 bases, and the junction held 7 bases outside the gene matches. CDR3 size: 15 residues. CDR3 sequence (DNA): TGTGCCAGTAGTGAGGGACAGGGAGGTTATCAGCCCCAGCATTTT. Translated: CASSEGQGGYQPQHF.

CDR3 nucleotides: TGTGCCACCAAGACCGGGACACACACCGGGGAGCTGTTTTTT. It codes for CATKTGTHTGELFF. V and J are TRBV15 and TRBJ2-2, with a weak D call TRBD1 (6 bases). Trimming stripped 7 bases from V and 3 bases from J, with 12 bases between. Per germline, CDR1 LNHNV and CDR2 YYDKDF (reference sequence). The CDR3 consists of 14 residues.

This rearrangement joins TRBV28 to TRBJ1-2, with D possibly TRBD1 on 6 matching bases. The CDR3 has 17 amino acids. Germline lookup yields CDR1 MDHEN and CDR2 SYDVKM. V lost 7 bases, J lost 4 bases, and 25 bases lay in between. CDR3 amino acids: CASISPRSGARSYGYTF. In DNA, the CDR3 is TGTGCCAGCATAAGCCCCCGGTCAGGGGCTCGGAGCTATGGCTACACCTTC.

The rearrangement uses TRBV27 and TRBJ1-4; D perhaps matches TRBD1 (5 bases). Germline V gives CDR1 MNHEY, CDR2 SMNVEV (reference sequence). This CDR3 spans 12 amino acids. Between the trimmed V and J ends, which lost 5 bases and 10 bases, there was a span of 11 bases. CDR3 DNA sequence: TGTGCCAGCAGTCCCGCCGGGGGAAAACTGTTTTTT. This codes for CASSPAGGKLFF.

The J gene is TRBJ1-1, the V gene TRBV4-1; 7 nucleotides match TRBD1. Germline V gene lookup returns CDR1 MGHRA and CDR2 YSYEKL. The CDR3 runs to 15 residues. With 4 bases clipped from V and 1 base from J, the junction kept 6 bases outside the gene matches. The CDR3 sequence: CASSRIQGQNTEAFF. The CDR3 region has the DNA TGCGCCAGCAGCCGAATACAGGGGCAGAACACTGAAGCTTTCTTT.

J is TRBJ2-7 and V is TRBV4-3; 15 bases are a match to TRBD2. CDR3 length: 19 residues. The V gene end was trimmed by 2 bases and the J gene end by 2 bases; junction bases not matched to a gene: 10. Germline loops: CDR1 LGHNA, CDR2 YSLEER. The CDR3 spells CASSQRWGGLAGGAYEQYF. CDR3 DNA sequence: TGCGCCAGCAGCCAACGTTGGGGGGGACTAGCGGGAGGAGCCTACGAGCAGTACTTC.

The V gene is TRBV7-9, the J gene TRBJ1-4, with 8 bases lining up with TRBD1. Germline V gene lookup returns CDR1 SEHNR and CDR2 FQNEAQ (reference sequence). The CDR3 is 15 residues long. The V and J ends lost 0 bases and 7 bases, in that order; junction bases with no gene match: 4. The CDR3 DNA reads as TGTGCCAGCAGCTTAGCGACAGGGGTGGGTGAAAAACTGTTTTTT. Translation: CASSLATGVGEKLFF.

V usage is TRBV3-1 (or the pseudogene TRBV3-2) and J usage is TRBJ2-2; D is unresolved. In germline, CDR1 is LGHDT, CDR2 YNNKEL (reference sequence). The CDR3 loop spans 13 amino acids. V was pared by 5 bases and J by 6 bases, with 10 bases between. The CDR3: CASSNSYPGELFF. The CDR3, as DNA: TGTGCCAGCAGCAACAGTTATCCCGGGGAGCTGTTTTTT.

The V call is TRBV14, the J call TRBJ1-2; 9 nucleotides agree with TRBD1. This CDR3 has 14 amino acids. V was pared by 8 bases and J by 4 bases, with 8 bases of the junction left unmatched. Germline loops: CDR1 SGHDN, CDR2 FVKESK. The CDR3 coding sequence is TGTGCCAGCGGCACAGGGGGCGGCCTCTATGGCTACACCTTC. Residues: CASGTGGGLYGYTF.

The chain joins TRBV2 to TRBJ1-5, with 8 bases matching TRBD1. The CDR3 is made up of 14 amino acids. V trimming: 7 bases; J trimming: 4 bases; junction bases outside the gene matches: 6. Germline V gene data show CDR1 as SNHLY and CDR2 as FYNNEI. CDR3 bases: TGTGCCAGCAAGAGGACAGGGCTGAATCAGCCCCAGCATTTT. Amino acids: CASKRTGLNQPQHF.

J is TRBJ2-3 and V is TRBV28; D remains ambiguous. V was trimmed by 6 bases and J by 4 bases, leaving 11 bases between them. CDR3 size: 13 residues. Germline CDR1 and CDR2: MDHEN and SYDVKM. The DNA of the CDR3 is TGTGCCAGCAGACCCAATCTACCAGATACGCAGTATTTT. Translating gives CASRPNLPDTQYF.

This CDR3 is CASSIFGPTNNEKLFF. DNA of the CDR3: TGTGCCAGTAGTATCTTCGGTCCAACTAATAATGAAAAACTGTTTTTT. The chain recombines TRBV19 with TRBJ1-4; no definite D call. This CDR3 has 16 residues. Trimming shortened V by 3 bases and J by 4 bases, and 15 bases separated the two germline ends. CDR1 is LNHDA, CDR2 SQIVND, per germline (reference sequence).

This chain connects TRBV27 to TRBJ1-5, with D perhaps TRBD1 (5 bases). Looked up from germline, CDR1 is MNHEY and CDR2 is SMNVEV (reference sequence). V shed 4 bases and J shed 2 bases, with 15 bases lying between them. The CDR3 runs to 16 residues. CDR3 sequence: CASSWGRGSGNQPQHF. The CDR3 DNA sequence: TGTGCCAGCAGTTGGGGGAGGGGTTCGGGCAATCAGCCCCAGCATTTT.

In DNA, the CDR3 is TGTGCCTGGAGACGGGAATCTGAAGCTTTCTTT. Translating it yields CAWRRESEAFF. The chain joins TRBV30 to TRBJ1-1; D gene unclear. Trimming shortened V by 3 bases and J by 6 bases, and 8 bases separated the two germline ends. This CDR3 has 11 amino acids. Looked up from germline, CDR1 is GTSNPN and CDR2 is SVGIG (reference sequence).

V and J are TRBV7-9 and TRBJ2-5; 7 nucleotides align to TRBD1. The CDR3 is made up of 13 amino acids. CDR1 is SEHNR, CDR2 FQNEAQ, per germline (reference sequence). V dropped 6 bases and J dropped 3; count of bases not matched to a gene: 4. CDR3 bases: TGTGCCAGCAGGATAACAGGGGAAGAGACCCAGTACTTC. Translation: CASRITGEETQYF.

The chain recombines TRBV6-5 with TRBJ1-5; 8 bases match TRBD1. The V gene's germline CDR1 is MNHEY and CDR2 SVGAGI. CDR3 size: 14 residues. V shed 6 bases, J shed 7 bases, and the junction held 8 bases outside the gene matches. CDR3 loop: CASRPSGGDQPQHF. CDR3 nucleotide sequence: TGTGCCAGCAGGCCCTCAGGGGGCGACCAGCCCCAGCATTTT.

The J gene is TRBJ1-6, the V gene TRBV6-5; D is perhaps TRBD1 (6 bases). The length of the CDR3 is 15 residues. Germline-derived CDR1 and CDR2 are MNHEY and SVGAGI. The V gene lost 6 bases and the J gene lost 6 bases, with 15 bases spanning the gap. The CDR3 coding sequence is TGTGCCAGCAGGCAGGGGCGGATTCGTAATTCACCCCTCCACTTT. Translating gives CASRQGRIRNSPLHF.

The chain recombines TRBV11-3 with TRBJ1-1, with a possible D match to TRBD1 (5 bases). Trimming took off 1 base at V and 12 bases at J, with 15 bases between the two ends. The CDR3 totals 13 residues. The germline gives CDR1 SGHNT, CDR2 YENEEA. The CDR3 here is CASSLVETAYTFF. The CDR3 nucleotides read TGTGCCAGCAGCTTAGTCGAGACAGCATATACTTTCTTT.

The chain combines TRBV7-2 with TRBJ2-7; 9 positions match TRBD2. Germline V gene sequence: CDR1 SGHTA, CDR2 FQGNSA. V shed 0 bases, J shed 0 bases, and the junction held 6 bases outside the gene matches. The CDR3 has 17 amino acids. CDR3 DNA sequence: TGTGCCAGCAGCTTAGCGATAGCGGGGGAGAGCTCCTACGAGCAGTACTTC. Amino acid sequence: CASSLAIAGESSYEQYF.